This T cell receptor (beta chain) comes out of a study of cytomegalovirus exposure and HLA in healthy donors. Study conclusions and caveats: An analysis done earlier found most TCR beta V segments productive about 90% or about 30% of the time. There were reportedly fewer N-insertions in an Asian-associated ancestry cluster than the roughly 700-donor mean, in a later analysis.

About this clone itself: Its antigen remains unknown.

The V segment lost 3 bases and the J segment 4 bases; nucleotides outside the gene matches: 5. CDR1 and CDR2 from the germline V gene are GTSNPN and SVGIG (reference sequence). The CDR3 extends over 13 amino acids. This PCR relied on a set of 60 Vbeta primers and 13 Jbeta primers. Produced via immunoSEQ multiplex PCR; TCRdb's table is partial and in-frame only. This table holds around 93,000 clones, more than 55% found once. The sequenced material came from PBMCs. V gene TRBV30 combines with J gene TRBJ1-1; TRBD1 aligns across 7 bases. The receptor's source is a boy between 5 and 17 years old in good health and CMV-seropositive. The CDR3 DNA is TGTGCCTGGAGATACCAGGGGGGCACTGAAGCTTTCTTT. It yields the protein CAWRYQGGTEAFF.